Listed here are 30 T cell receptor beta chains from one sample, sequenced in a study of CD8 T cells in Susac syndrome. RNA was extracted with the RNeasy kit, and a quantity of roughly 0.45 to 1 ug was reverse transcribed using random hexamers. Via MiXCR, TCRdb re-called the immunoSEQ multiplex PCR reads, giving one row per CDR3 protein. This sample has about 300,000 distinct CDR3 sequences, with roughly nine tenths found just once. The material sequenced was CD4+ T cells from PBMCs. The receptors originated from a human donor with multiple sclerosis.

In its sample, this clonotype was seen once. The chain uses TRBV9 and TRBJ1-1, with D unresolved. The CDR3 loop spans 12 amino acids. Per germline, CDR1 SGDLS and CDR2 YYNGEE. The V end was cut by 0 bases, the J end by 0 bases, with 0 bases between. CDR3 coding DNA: TGTGCCAGCAGCGTAGTGAACACTGAAGCTTTCTTT. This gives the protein CASSVVNTEAFF.

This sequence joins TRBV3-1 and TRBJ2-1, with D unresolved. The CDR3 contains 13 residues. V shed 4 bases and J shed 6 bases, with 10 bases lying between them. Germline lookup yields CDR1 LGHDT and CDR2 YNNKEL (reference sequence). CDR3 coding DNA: TGTGCCAGCAGCCCCCTCGGCTCCAATGAGCAGTTCTTC. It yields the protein CASSPLGSNEQFF.

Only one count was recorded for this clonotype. The CDR3 protein is CAWSLPDRGDQPQHF. The CDR3 DNA reads as TGTGCCTGGAGTCTCCCGGACAGGGGGGATCAGCCCCAGCATTTT. This chain joins TRBV30 and TRBJ1-5; 10 bases agree with TRBD1. This CDR3 is 15 amino acids long. Unmatched junction bases numbered 6, after V lost 2 bases and J lost 5 bases. Germline V gene data show CDR1 as GTSNPN and CDR2 as SVGIG (reference sequence). The full variable domain, with the rest looked up from reference TRBV30 and TRBJ1-5, is SQTIHQWPATLVQPVGSPLSLECTVEGTSNPNLYWYRQAAGRGLQLLFYSVGIGQISSEVPQNLSASRPQDRQFILSSKKLLLSDSGFYLCAWSLPDRGDQPQHFGDGTRLSIL.

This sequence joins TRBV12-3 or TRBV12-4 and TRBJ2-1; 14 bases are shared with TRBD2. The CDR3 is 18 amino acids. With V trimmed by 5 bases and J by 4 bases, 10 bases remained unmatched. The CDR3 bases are TGTGCCAGCAGTCTACTAAGGGGGACTAGCGGGAGTTACAATGAGCAGTTCTTC. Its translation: CASSLLRGTSGSYNEQFF.

CDR3 residues: CASSQGQGYNSPLHF. CDR3 sequence (DNA): TGTGCCAGCAGCCAAGGACAGGGTTATAATTCACCCCTCCACTTT. This chain links TRBV14 with TRBJ1-6, with 7 bases that match TRBD1. V trimming: 1 base; J trimming: 4 bases; junction bases outside the gene matches: 1. The CDR3 totals 15 residues. From germline, CDR1 is SGHDN and CDR2 FVKESK.

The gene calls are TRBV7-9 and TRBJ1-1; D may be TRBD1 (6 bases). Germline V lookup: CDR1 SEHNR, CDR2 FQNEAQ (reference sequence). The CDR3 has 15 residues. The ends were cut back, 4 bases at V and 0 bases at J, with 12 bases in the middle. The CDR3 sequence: CASSSPQGLNTEAFF. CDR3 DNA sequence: TGTGCCAGCAGCTCACCCCAGGGGCTGAACACTGAAGCTTTCTTT.

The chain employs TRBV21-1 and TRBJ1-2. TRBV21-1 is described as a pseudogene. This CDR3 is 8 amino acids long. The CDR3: CASSKSRF. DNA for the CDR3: TGTGCCAGCAGCAAATCACGCTTC.

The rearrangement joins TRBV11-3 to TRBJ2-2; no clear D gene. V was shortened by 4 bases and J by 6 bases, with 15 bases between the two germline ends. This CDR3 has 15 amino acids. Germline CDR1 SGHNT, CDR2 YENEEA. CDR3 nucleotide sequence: TGTGCCAGCAGCTACTCCCGGGCCGGGCCCGGGGAGCTGTTTTTT. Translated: CASSYSRAGPGELFF.

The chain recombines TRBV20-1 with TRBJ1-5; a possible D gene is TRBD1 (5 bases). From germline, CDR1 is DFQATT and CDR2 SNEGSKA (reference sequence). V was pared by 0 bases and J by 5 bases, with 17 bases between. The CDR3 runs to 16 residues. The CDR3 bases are TGCAGTGCTAGAGATCATTCGACAGCAGACTATCAGCCCCAGCATTTT. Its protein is CSARDHSTADYQPQHF.

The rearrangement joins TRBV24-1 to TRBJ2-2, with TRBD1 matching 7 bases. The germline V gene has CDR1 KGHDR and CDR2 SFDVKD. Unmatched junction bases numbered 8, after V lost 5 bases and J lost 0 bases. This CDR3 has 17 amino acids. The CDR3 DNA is TGTGCCACCAGTGGTACCGCGGACAGGACGAACACCGGGGAGCTGTTTTTT. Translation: CATSGTADRTNTGELFF.

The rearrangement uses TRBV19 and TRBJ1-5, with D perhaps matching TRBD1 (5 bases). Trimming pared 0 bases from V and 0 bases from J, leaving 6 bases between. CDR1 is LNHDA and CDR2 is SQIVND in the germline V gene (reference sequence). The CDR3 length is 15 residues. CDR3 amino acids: CASSIEGLSNQPQHF. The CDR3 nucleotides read TGTGCCAGTAGTATAGAGGGACTTAGCAATCAGCCCCAGCATTTT. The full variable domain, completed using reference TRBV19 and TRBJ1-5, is DGGITQSPKYLFRKEGQNVTLSCEQNLNHDAMYWYRQDPGQGLRLIYYSQIVNDFQKGDIAEGYSVSREKKESFPLTVTSAQKNPTAFYLCASSIEGLSNQPQHFGDGTRLSIL.

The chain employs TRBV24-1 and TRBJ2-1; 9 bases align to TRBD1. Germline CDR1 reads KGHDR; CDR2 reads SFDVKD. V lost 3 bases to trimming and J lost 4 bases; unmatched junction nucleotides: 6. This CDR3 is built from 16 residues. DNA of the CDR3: TGTGCCACCAGTGATACCGGGACAGGGCCTTACAATGAGCAGTTCTTC. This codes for CATSDTGTGPYNEQFF.

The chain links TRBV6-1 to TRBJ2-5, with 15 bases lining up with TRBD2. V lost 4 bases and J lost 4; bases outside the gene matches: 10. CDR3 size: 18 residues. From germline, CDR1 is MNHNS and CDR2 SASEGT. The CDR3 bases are TGTGCCAGCAGTGGGGGACTAGCGGGAGGACCGAGTTTAGAGACCCAGTACTTC. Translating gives CASSGGLAGGPSLETQYF.

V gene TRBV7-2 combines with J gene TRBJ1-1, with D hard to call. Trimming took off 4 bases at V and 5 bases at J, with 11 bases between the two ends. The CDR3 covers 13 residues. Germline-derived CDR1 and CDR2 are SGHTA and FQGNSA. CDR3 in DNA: TGTGCCAGCAGCTGGTCCCTGGGTACTGAAGCTTTCTTT. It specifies CASSWSLGTEAFF.

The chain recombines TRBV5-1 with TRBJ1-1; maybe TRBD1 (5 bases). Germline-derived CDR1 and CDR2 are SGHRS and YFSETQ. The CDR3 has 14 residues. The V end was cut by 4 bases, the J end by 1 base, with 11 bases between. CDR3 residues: CASSPGPENTEAFF. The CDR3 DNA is TGCGCCAGCAGCCCGGGACCGGAGAACACTGAAGCTTTCTTT.

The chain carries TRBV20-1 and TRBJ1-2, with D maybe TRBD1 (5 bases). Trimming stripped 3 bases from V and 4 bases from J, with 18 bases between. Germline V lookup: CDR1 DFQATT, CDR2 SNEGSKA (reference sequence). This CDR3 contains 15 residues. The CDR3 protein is CSASEDSGFFYGYTF. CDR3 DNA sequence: TGCAGTGCTAGTGAAGACAGCGGATTCTTCTATGGCTACACCTTC.

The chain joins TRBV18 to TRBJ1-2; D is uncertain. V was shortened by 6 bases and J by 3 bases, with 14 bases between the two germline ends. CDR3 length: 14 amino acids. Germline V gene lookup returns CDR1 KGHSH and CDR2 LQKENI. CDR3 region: CASSLREGHYGYTF. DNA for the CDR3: TGTGCCAGCTCTCTGCGGGAGGGCCACTATGGCTACACCTTC.

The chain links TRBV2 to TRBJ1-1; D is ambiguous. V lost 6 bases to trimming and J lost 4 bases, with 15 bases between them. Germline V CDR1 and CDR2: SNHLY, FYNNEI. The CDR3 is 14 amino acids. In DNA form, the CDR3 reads TGTGCCAGCAGCCTTCTTAGGGAAGGCACTGAAGCTTTCTTT. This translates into CASSLLREGTEAFF.

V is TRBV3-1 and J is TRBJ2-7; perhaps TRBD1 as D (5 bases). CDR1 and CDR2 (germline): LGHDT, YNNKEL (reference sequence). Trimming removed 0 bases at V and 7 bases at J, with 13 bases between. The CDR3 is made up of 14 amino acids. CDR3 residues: CASSQEWWAGEQYF. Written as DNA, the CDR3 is TGTGCCAGCAGCCAAGAGTGGTGGGCAGGGGAGCAGTACTTC.

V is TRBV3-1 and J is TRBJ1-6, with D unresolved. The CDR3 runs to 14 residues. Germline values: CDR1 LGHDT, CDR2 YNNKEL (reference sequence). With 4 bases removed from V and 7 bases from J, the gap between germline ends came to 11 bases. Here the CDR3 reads CASSLGEGNSPLHF. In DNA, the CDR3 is TGTGCCAGCAGCCTCGGGGAAGGGAATTCACCCCTCCACTTT.

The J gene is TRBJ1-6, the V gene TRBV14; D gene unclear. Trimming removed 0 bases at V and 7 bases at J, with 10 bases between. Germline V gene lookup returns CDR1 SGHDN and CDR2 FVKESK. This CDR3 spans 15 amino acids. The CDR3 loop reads CASSQERIQNSPLHF. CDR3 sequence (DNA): TGTGCCAGCAGCCAAGAAAGGATCCAGAATTCACCCCTCCACTTT.

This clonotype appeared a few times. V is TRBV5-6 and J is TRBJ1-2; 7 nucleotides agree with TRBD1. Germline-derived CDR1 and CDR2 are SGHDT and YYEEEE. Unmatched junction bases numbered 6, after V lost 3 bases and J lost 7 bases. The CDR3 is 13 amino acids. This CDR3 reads CASSSDRPSGYTF. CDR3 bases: TGTGCCAGCAGCTCGGACAGGCCTAGTGGCTACACCTTC.

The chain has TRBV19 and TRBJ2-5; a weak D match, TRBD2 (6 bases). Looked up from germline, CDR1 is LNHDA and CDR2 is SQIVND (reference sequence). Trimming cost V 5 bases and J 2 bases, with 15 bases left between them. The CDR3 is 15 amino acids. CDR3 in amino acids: CASSLGDLRQETQYF. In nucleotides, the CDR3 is TGTGCCAGTAGTCTTGGGGACTTGCGGCAAGAGACCCAGTACTTC.

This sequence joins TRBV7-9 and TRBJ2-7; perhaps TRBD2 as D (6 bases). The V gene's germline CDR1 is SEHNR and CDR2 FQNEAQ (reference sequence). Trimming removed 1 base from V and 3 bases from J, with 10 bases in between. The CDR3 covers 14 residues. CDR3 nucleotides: TGTGCCAGCAGCTTAGGATCTAGCGTCTACGAGCAGTACTTC. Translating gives CASSLGSSVYEQYF.

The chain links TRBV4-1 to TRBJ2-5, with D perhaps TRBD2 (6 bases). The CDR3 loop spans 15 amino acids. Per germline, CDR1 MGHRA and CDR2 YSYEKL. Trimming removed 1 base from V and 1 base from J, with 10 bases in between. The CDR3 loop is CASSQATSIQETQYF. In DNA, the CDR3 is TGCGCCAGCAGCCAAGCGACTAGTATCCAAGAGACCCAGTACTTC.

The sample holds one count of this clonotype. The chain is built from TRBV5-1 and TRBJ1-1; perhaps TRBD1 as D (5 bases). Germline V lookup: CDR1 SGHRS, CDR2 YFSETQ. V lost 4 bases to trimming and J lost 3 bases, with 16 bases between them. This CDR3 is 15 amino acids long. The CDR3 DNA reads TGCGCCAGCAGCCCAGGGACCGTGAGGGACACTGAAGCTTTCTTT. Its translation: CASSPGTVRDTEAFF.

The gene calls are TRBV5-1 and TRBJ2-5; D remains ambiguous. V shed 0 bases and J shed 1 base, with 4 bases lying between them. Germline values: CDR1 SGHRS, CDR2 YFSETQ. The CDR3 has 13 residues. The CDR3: CASSLDPQETQYF. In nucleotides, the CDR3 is TGCGCCAGCAGCTTGGACCCCCAAGAGACCCAGTACTTC.

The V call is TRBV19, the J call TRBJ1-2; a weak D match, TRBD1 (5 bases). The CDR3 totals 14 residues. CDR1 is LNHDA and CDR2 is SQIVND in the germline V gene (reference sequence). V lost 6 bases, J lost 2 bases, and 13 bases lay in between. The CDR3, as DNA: TGTGCCAGTAGGATAAACAGGCAGAACTATGGCTACACCTTC. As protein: CASRINRQNYGYTF.

CDR3 DNA: TGCGCCAGCAGCCATCGCCCTACCCGACTAGCGGGTTCAGTATCTGGGGCCAACGTCCTGACTTTC. Translation gives CASSHRPTRLAGSVSGANVLTF. The chain combines TRBV4-3 with TRBJ2-6; TRBD2 matches at 10 bases. Germline assignment: CDR1 LGHNA and CDR2 YSLEER. This CDR3 contains 22 residues. Trimming at V came to 3 bases and at J to 1 base, leaving 18 bases not matched to a gene.

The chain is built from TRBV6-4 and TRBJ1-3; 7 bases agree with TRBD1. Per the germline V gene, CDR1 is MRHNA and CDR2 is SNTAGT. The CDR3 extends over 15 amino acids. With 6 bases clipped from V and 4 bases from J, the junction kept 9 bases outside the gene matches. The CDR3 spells CASRPWDSIGNTIYF. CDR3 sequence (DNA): TGTGCCAGCAGGCCCTGGGACAGCATCGGAAACACCATATATTTT.